Below, 7 T cell receptor beta chains from the same sample are listed, as sequenced in a study of shared clonotypes between healthy human individuals (dated by TCRdb to about 2020). The receptor library was made with the immunoSEQ multiplex PCR assay. Drawn from immuneACCESS, this table holds only the in-frame rearrangements with V and J called that TCRdb kept. Clones are partly lost; checked studies trace under half to an unresolved V gene and leave the rest unexplained. Here the sample has over 95,000 clones; about 62% occur a single time. Around 24% of the sample goes to the ten largest clones. The sample comprised memory CD8+ T cells sorted from blood. Reading the label with the study, this specimen's cell subset or site is: CD45RO+ cells pooled with CCR7-negative TemRA cells. These receptors all come from a woman younger than 45 in good health.

In DNA form, the CDR3 reads TGTGCCAGCAGTACCAGGGTCATGAACACTGAAGCTTTCTTT. Its protein is CASSTRVMNTEAFF. The chain employs TRBV27 and TRBJ1-1; maybe TRBD1 (5 bases). Germline V gene lookup returns CDR1 MNHEY and CDR2 SMNVEV (reference sequence). CDR3 size: 14 residues. V lost 5 bases and J 0 bases, leaving 10 bases between the germline ends.

This clone was seen only a few times. A much larger clonotype is one base distant, so this may be a read error. The chain carries TRBV6-4 and TRBJ2-2; D may be TRBD1 (5 bases). Between the trimmed V and J ends, which lost 2 bases and 4 bases, there was a span of 5 bases. Germline CDR1 is MRHNA and CDR2 is SNTAGT. This CDR3 comprises 13 residues. The chain's CDR3 is CASSDRGTGELFF. As DNA, the CDR3 is TGTGCCAGCAGTGACAGGGGCACCGGGGAGCTGTTTTTT.

The rearrangement joins TRBV2 to TRBJ2-7; D is ambiguous. CDR3 length: 14 residues. Germline V CDR1 and CDR2: SNHLY, FYNNEI. V lost 2 bases and J lost 6, with 14 bases in between. The DNA for the CDR3 is TGTGCCAGCAGTGAAACCCCCGCTAATCCCGAGCAGTACTTC. Its protein product is CASSETPANPEQYF.

Only a few counts were recorded for this clone. The chain is built from TRBV19 and TRBJ1-5, with D possibly matching TRBD1 (6 bases). The CDR3 covers 14 residues. The ends were cut back, 3 bases at V and 5 bases at J, with 11 bases in the middle. Per the germline V gene, CDR1 is LNHDA and CDR2 is SQIVND (reference sequence). The CDR3 DNA reads TGTGCCAGTAGTATTGCCCCAGGGGATCAGCCCCAGCATTTT. Translation gives CASSIAPGDQPQHF.

This sequence joins TRBV28 and TRBJ2-7; weak D call: TRBD2 (5 bases). Germline CDR1 and CDR2: MDHEN and SYDVKM. The CDR3 is made up of 13 amino acids. V was clipped by 3 bases and J by 6 bases, with 12 bases between them. CDR3 nucleotides: TGTGCCAGCAGTTTGGCCGGGGTAGCCGAGCAGTACTTC. Amino acid sequence: CASSLAGVAEQYF.

At least ten counts were recorded for this clone. This rearrangement joins TRBV13 to TRBJ2-7; the match to TRBD1 covers 8 bases. The length of the CDR3 is 15 residues. V was pared by 1 base and J by 2 bases, with 4 bases of the junction left unmatched. CDR1 is PRHDT and CDR2 is FYEKMQ in the germline V gene (reference sequence). The CDR3 loop reads CASSLEGDRTYEQYF. The CDR3 nucleotides are TGTGCCAGCAGCTTAGAGGGGGACAGGACCTACGAGCAGTACTTC.

This clone has just a few counts. One end of the junction fails to match germline, which may point to a read error. The CDR3 here is CASSDLARGLF. CDR3 bases: TGTGCCAGCAGTGATCTAGCCAGGGGACTGTTT. The chain carries TRBV6-1 and TRBJ1-1; D possibly corresponds to TRBD1 (6 bases). Germline assignment: CDR1 MNHNS and CDR2 SASEGT. The CDR3 spans 11 residues.